This T cell receptor beta chain was documented in a study of beta chain features in type 1 diabetes. Study-wide background: On cell yields, gender and age, patients and healthy donors were similar.

Study-level points and caveats: The VDJ junctions of type 1 diabetes patients carried fewer insertions and more deletions. Sequencing from cDNA could over-represent high-TCR-expressing cells. People with Type 1 diabetes carried modestly yet significantly shorter TCRB CDR3s in all four CD4+ subsets.

Regarding this clone: What it binds is unknown.

Germline CDR1 and CDR2: SEHNR and FQNEAQ (reference sequence). Trimming left V 5 bases short and J 3 bases short, with 9 bases between. The CDR3 contains 13 residues. Blood was drawn once from each donor into heparinised tubes. The draws averaged about 120 mL. Reverse transcription of all isolated RNA meant that expressed TCRB transcripts were sequenced. Sequencing was performed with immunoSEQ multiplex PCR; in TCRdb, only in-frame clones are kept and a portion is missing. The table lists 150,000 to 200,000 clones, more than 60% of them singletons. This TCR was recovered from a man aged 25 to 45 with type 1 diabetes. The chain links TRBV7-9 to TRBJ2-3, with D possibly TRBD2 on 5 matching bases. The specimen sequenced was naive CD4+ T cells from blood. CDR3 sequence reads: CASSPSGTDTQYF. DNA for the CDR3: TGTGCCAGCAGCCCCTCGGGGACAGATACGCAGTATTTT. The full variable domain, rest sourced from reference TRBV7-9 and TRBJ2-3, is DTGVSQNPRHKITKRGQNVTFRCDPISEHNRLYWYRQTLGQGPEFLTYFQNEAQLEKSRLLSDRFSAERPKGSFSTLEIQRTEQGDSAMYLCASSPSGTDTQYFGPGTRLTVL.